This T cell receptor (beta chain) appears in the sequencing data of a study of human T cells and chemical hapten exposure. Study in general: Patients, largely female, had alopecia areata, totalis or universalis.

This clonotype appeared many times. Germline V lookup: CDR1 SGHNT, CDR2 YENEEA. The CDR3 sequence is 13 residues long. Trimming shortened V by 5 bases and J by 6 bases, and 12 bases separated the two germline ends. Time point defined: patch test 2, 6 weeks after DPC sensitization. This sample's treatment: therapeutic diphenylcyclopropenone sensitization with weekly scalp DPC. The total RNA was obtained from whole blood that was not fractionated. TCRdb independently ran MiXCR on the RACE reads; one entry per CDR3 protein. The table records 95,000 or so distinct CDR3 sequences, about an eighth of them present only once.

The sample was whole blood, taken in connection with sensitization to the hapten diphenylcyclopropenone (DPC). V is TRBV11-3 and J is TRBJ2-3; D gene ambiguous. The origin of this receptor is a woman between 40 and 55 years old with alopecia areata. Some clones in this sample may be carry-over from other donors' samples. The chain's CDR3 is CASSGPSRDTQYF. CDR3 nucleotide sequence: TGTGCCAGCAGCGGGCCATCTCGGGATACGCAGTATTTT.